A single sample gave rise to the 3 T cell receptor beta chains below, sequenced in a study of T-cell reconstitution after alpha-beta-depleted transplantation in children. Using unique molecular identifiers, the investigators prepared the TCRbeta library. MiXCR, applied by TCRdb to the PCR reads, yields one record per CDR3 protein. Among about 17,000 distinct CDR3 sequences, approximately 5.3% were seen once, and the ten largest hold roughly 6.4%. The sequences come from PBMCs, collected before TCRalphabeta/CD19-depleted stem cell transplant. The receptors shown here come from a boy aged 5-17 years with acute lymphoblastic leukemia, due to receive a stem cell transplant.

This clonotype counts as medium-sized. The rearrangement joins TRBV5-1 to TRBJ2-2; D uncertain. The CDR3 totals 14 residues. The germline V and J ends were trimmed by 2 bases and 4 bases, with 9 bases remaining between them. CDR1 is SGHRS, CDR2 YFSETQ, per germline. The CDR3 DNA follows: TGCGCCAGCAGCTTCCAGGTCAGCACCGGGGAGCTGTTTTTT. Translated, it gives CASSFQVSTGELFF.

This clonotype was seen repeatedly, ten times or more. This chain's CDR3 is CASSFRGSYNSPLHF. DNA for the CDR3: TGTGCCAGCAGTTTTCGGGGTTCCTATAATTCACCCCTCCACTTT. J is TRBJ1-6 and V is TRBV28; D gene ambiguous. V was shortened by 3 bases and J by 1 base, with 7 bases between the two germline ends. The CDR3 is 15 amino acids. Per the germline V gene, CDR1 is MDHEN and CDR2 is SYDVKM.

The sample holds many counts of this clonotype. The V call is TRBV7-2, the J call TRBJ2-7; 7 nucleotides line up with TRBD1. J gave up 4 bases and V 5 bases, and 8 bases lay outside the gene matches. Per germline, CDR1 SGHTA and CDR2 FQGNSA. This CDR3 spans 14 amino acids. The CDR3 DNA is TGTGCCAGCAGCCCGGACACCAGGGGGTACGAGCAGTACTTC. It yields the protein CASSPDTRGYEQYF. The full variable domain, in which reference TRBV7-2 and TRBJ2-7 provide the parts outside the CDR3, is GAGVSQSPSNKVTEKGKDVELRCDPISGHTALYWYRQSLGQGLEFLIYFQGNSAPDKSGLPSDRFSAERTGGSVSTLTIQRTQQEDSAVYLCASSPDTRGYEQYFGPGTRLTVT.